The sequence of this T cell receptor (beta chain) was determined in a study of regulatory T cells in long-lasting Graves disease (dated by TCRdb to the early 2020s). Concerning the study at large: Persistent Graves' disease meant more than 5 years of antithyroid drug treatment with TSH receptor autoantibodies that stayed positive. Peripheral blood TCR sequencing and RNA sequencing compared persistent Graves' disease patients with newly diagnosed Graves' disease patients. The study took place in China and was registered as a clinical trial. TCR sequencing covered around 13 persistent and around 20 newly diagnosed Graves' disease patients, 33 samples in total. Persistent Graves' disease patients in the clinical cohort had taken antithyroid drugs for 8 to 12 years on average. The full study reports these points: As a limitation, the authors acknowledged that the small sample size may reduce accuracy. Persistent patients shared more public clonotypes among themselves (around 3,000) than newly diagnosed patients did (about 1,000). Persistent Graves' disease patients showed lower TCR Shannon entropy and fewer highly expanded clones than newly diagnosed patients, suggesting clonal expansion. Sequencing and analysis were limited to the TCR beta chain. Only peripheral blood was studied, because thyroid tissue, the primary lesion, was inaccessible. Persistent disease showed preferential use of TRBV28, TRBJ1-2 and TRBJ2-5, whereas newly diagnosed disease favored TRBV20-1 and TRBJ2-1.

Remarks on this clonotype: Its antigen is still unknown. Qualities for individual bases were not recorded, and no much larger clone is one base off.

Trimming at the junction amounts to 2 bases on V and 9 bases on J, and the germline ends lie 13 bases apart. CDR3 length: 14 amino acids, cysteine to phenylalanine. Only the CDR3 region is kept as DNA, spanning 42 bases read in frame from base 1. Based on the germline V gene, the CDR1 and CDR2 sequences are SGHDN and FVKESK. The meaning of the sample's time point label: persistent/refractory GD, antithyroid drugs over 5 years with positive TRAb. RNA was extracted from PBMCs in TRIzol for both TCR sequencing and RNA sequencing. Graves' disease was diagnosed according to American Thyroid Association guidelines. Patients were recruited from an endocrinology department in Xi'an, China. From each patient, 7.5 to 10 milliliters of peripheral blood was collected into an EDTA anticoagulant tube. Ficoll Paque Plus density gradient separation was used to isolate PBMCs, and no further T cell sorting was performed. An Agilent 2100 Bioanalyzer and agarose gel were used to assess RNA quality, and a NanoDrop 2000 was used to measure RNA concentration.

The library was produced with multiplex PCR. The instrument given in TCRdb is Illumina HiSeq 4000. CDR3 regions were amplified by Arm-PCR with iRepertoire HTBI primers to construct TCR beta libraries. Gel purification was performed on PCR products prior to sequencing. The source study handled its data this way. Gene usage analysis of CDR3 amino acid clonotypes used the approximately 62 TRBV and about 15 TRBJ segments found across samples. Filtered high-quality paired reads were merged into contigs using COPE and FqMerger. BLAST was used to align contigs to IMGT TRBV, TRBD and TRBJ reference genes, with CDR3 defined following IMGT. Any clonotype with a frequency above 0.1% was classified as a highly expanded clone. Repertoire diversity was measured by Shannon entropy, and V-J evenness by the Gini coefficient. Clonotypes shared by more than one individual were considered public. The raw public data were reprocessed by TCRdb itself: fastp quality trimming at Q25, MiXCR clonotype calling, in-frame beta chains only. Identical CDR3 protein sequences are pooled into one entry, listed with their most common genes and DNA. It is TCRdb's table, rather than the study itself, that gives the V and J calls and clone size. This sample gives about 470,000 distinct CDR3 sequences in total; under 25% of them show up just once. About 6.6% of the sample lies in the top ten.

Here the sequenced sample was peripheral blood mononuclear cells (PBMCs), taken when the disease was refractory, from a patient treated with antithyroid drugs. The origin of this receptor is a female donor with Graves disease. The chain is encoded by TRBV14 joined to TRBJ2-2, and possibly TRBD1, on 5 matching bases. In nucleotides, the sequence is TGTGCCAGCAGCCAATTGGGGCCTGTCCGGGAGCTGTTTTTT. Its protein is CASSQLGPVRELFF.